The table lists the clone carrying this TCR beta chain with many counts. Its cognate antigen is unknown. This sample was included in a study of identical twins. Whole-study findings and limits: Weaker excess twin sharing was seen among beta out-of-frame sequences. Out-of-frame alpha sequences that twins shared showed excess low generation probability. In drawing conclusions, the study used cross-sectional statistical analysis and did not follow the same donors.

There are 14 residues in the CDR3. Germline CDR1 reads SQVTM; CDR2 reads ANQGSEA. Between the trimmed V and J ends, which lost 3 bases and 0 bases, there was a span of 10 bases. MiXCR, run by TCRdb on the 5' RACE reads, gives a single entry per CDR3 protein. The table records just over 450,000 distinct CDR3 sequences, about 14% of them present only once. This sample was shared with a second study, whose subject was yellow fever vaccine responses in identical twins.

The material sequenced was CD4+ T cells sorted from blood. This chain joins TRBV29-1 and TRBJ2-3; D perhaps matches TRBD2 (6 bases). This TCR was recovered from a young woman in good health. This CDR3 reads CSVDTGESTDTQYF. As DNA, the CDR3 is TGCAGCGTTGATACGGGGGAAAGCACAGATACGCAGTATTTT.